The 15 T cell receptor beta chains below all came from one sample that was sequenced in a study of shared clonotypes between healthy human individuals. Produced via immunoSEQ multiplex PCR; TCRdb's table is partial and in-frame only. The profile shows over a million clones, roughly 74% of them singletons. The material sequenced was memory CD4+ T cells from PBMCs. Subset here: CD45RA-negative fraction. These receptors were collected from a man aged 18 to 35 in good health. Some clones in this sample may be carry-over from other donors' samples.

V usage is TRBV19 and J usage is TRBJ2-3, with 8 bases matching TRBD2. Per germline, CDR1 LNHDA and CDR2 SQIVND (reference sequence). The CDR3 has 15 amino acids. V was pared by 5 bases and J by 6 bases, with 10 bases of the junction left unmatched. The CDR3 reads CASSPTSGWRDTQYF. CDR3 sequence (DNA): TGTGCCAGTAGTCCCACTAGCGGATGGAGGGATACGCAGTATTTT.

CDR3 in amino acids: CASSTTGYQPQHF. In DNA form, the CDR3 reads TGTGCCAGCAGTACGACAGGATATCAGCCCCAGCATTTT. This chain uses TRBV28 with TRBJ1-5, with a weak D call TRBD1 (6 bases). Trimming removed 5 bases at V and 5 bases at J, with 10 bases between. This CDR3 spans 13 amino acids. Germline CDR1 MDHEN, CDR2 SYDVKM. The variable domain in full, completed from reference TRBV28 and TRBJ1-5, reads DVKVTQSSRYLVKRTGEKVFLECVQDMDHENMFWYRQDPGLGLRLIYFSYDVKMKEKGDIPEGYSVSREKKERFSLILESASTNQTSMYLCASSTTGYQPQHFGDGTRLSIL.

This sequence joins TRBV13 and TRBJ1-4; 10 bases match TRBD1. The CDR3 has 15 amino acids. V lost 4 bases and J lost 5; bases outside the gene matches: 4. Germline V gives CDR1 PRHDT, CDR2 FYEKMQ (reference sequence). In nucleotides, the CDR3 is TGTGCCAGCAGCTATGAGGGACAGGGGAATGAAAAACTGTTTTTT. This encodes CASSYEGQGNEKLFF.

This clone was recorded a few times. The V call is TRBV2, the J call TRBJ2-2; 7 bases map to TRBD2. The V gene's germline CDR1 is SNHLY and CDR2 FYNNEI. This CDR3 region has 14 residues. V shed 8 bases, J shed 1 base, and the junction held 4 bases outside the gene matches. This CDR3 reads CASEGGGNTGELFF. DNA for the CDR3: TGTGCCAGCGAAGGCGGGGGGAACACCGGGGAGCTGTTTTTT.

V is TRBV7-9 and J is TRBJ2-5; weak D call: TRBD2 (6 bases). The germline V gene encodes CDR1 SEHNR and CDR2 FQNEAQ (reference sequence). Trimming left V 6 bases short and J 5 bases short, with 19 bases between. This CDR3 has 15 residues. The CDR3 sequence: CASRPVRESWETQYF. The CDR3 region has the DNA TGTGCCAGCAGGCCCGTCCGGGAGTCTTGGGAGACCCAGTACTTC. Together with reference TRBV7-9 and TRBJ2-5, the CDR3 gives the full variable domain: DTGVSQNPRHKITKRGQNVTFRCDPISEHNRLYWYRQTLGQGPEFLTYFQNEAQLEKSRLLSDRFSAERPKGSFSTLEIQRTEQGDSAMYLCASRPVRESWETQYFGPGTRLLVL.

The V gene is TRBV5-4, the J gene TRBJ2-7; 8 bases match TRBD1. V gave up 3 bases and J gave up 6 bases; unmatched junction bases: 8. CDR3 length equals 14 residues. Germline CDR1 and CDR2: SGHNT and YYREEE (reference sequence). The CDR3, as DNA: TGTGCCAGCAGCTCATGGACAGGGCGAGGCGAGCAGTACTTC. Its translation: CASSSWTGRGEQYF.

This clone occurred many times. The chain joins TRBV28 to TRBJ1-2, with 11 bases matching TRBD1. Per the germline V gene, CDR1 is MDHEN and CDR2 is SYDVKM. The CDR3 is 17 amino acids. V shed 4 bases and J 3 bases; nucleotides not matched to a gene: 10. The CDR3 loop is CASSSTGQGGLYYGYTF. The CDR3 nucleotides are TGTGCCAGCAGTTCAACGGGACAGGGGGGTCTCTACTATGGCTACACCTTC.

DNA of the CDR3: TGTGCCAGCAGTACTCCAAGGAGGTACAATGAGCAGTTCTTC. This sequence encodes CASSTPRRYNEQFF. The rearrangement links TRBV28 to TRBJ2-1, with D tentatively TRBD2 (5 bases). The CDR3 has 14 residues. The germline gives CDR1 MDHEN, CDR2 SYDVKM. With 5 bases removed from V and 4 bases from J, the gap between germline ends came to 12 bases.

The chain is built from TRBV11-1 and TRBJ2-7; weak D call: TRBD2 (6 bases). Between the trimmed V and J ends, which lost 5 bases and 2 bases, there was a span of 13 bases. The CDR3 consists of 14 residues. The germline V gene encodes CDR1 SGHAT and CDR2 FQDESV (reference sequence). Here the CDR3 reads CASSASGVTYEQYF. The DNA of the CDR3 is TGTGCCAGCAGCGCCTCGGGGGTTACCTACGAGCAGTACTTC.

This clone was seen a few times. The chain links TRBV9 to TRBJ2-2, with TRBD2 matching 12 bases. Trimming removed 4 bases from V and 5 bases from J; junction bases left unmatched: 15. The CDR3 contains 19 residues. Looked up from germline, CDR1 is SGDLS and CDR2 is YYNGEE. The CDR3 sequence is CASSRRTSGTAQGTGELFF. The DNA for the CDR3 is TGTGCCAGCAGCCGACGGACTAGCGGGACTGCCCAAGGGACCGGGGAGCTGTTTTTT.

V and J are TRBV7-9 and TRBJ2-4; D gene uncertain. Germline CDR1 is SEHNR and CDR2 is FQNEAQ (reference sequence). CDR3 length: 12 amino acids. V lost 2 bases and J lost 8, with 7 bases in between. The CDR3 spells CASSLNRDIQYF. CDR3 sequence (DNA): TGTGCCAGCAGCTTAAATAGGGACATTCAGTACTTC. The complete variable domain, with remaining parts taken from reference TRBV7-9 and TRBJ2-4, reads DTGVSQNPRHKITKRGQNVTFRCDPISEHNRLYWYRQTLGQGPEFLTYFQNEAQLEKSRLLSDRFSAERPKGSFSTLEIQRTEQGDSAMYLCASSLNRDIQYFGAGTRLSVL.

V gene TRBV5-5 combines with J gene TRBJ2-7, with 8 bases fitting TRBD1. Trimming cost V 1 base and J 6 bases; bases outside gene matches: 3. This CDR3 is 13 amino acids long. The germline CDR1 and CDR2 sequences are SGHKS and YYEKEE (reference sequence). This CDR3 is CASSLMTGAEQYF. CDR3 sequence (DNA): TGTGCCAGCAGCTTGATGACAGGGGCCGAGCAGTACTTC.

The table lists this clone with many counts. Other nucleotide sequences from this sample produce the same CDR3. The chain couples TRBV7-8 to TRBJ2-6, with 9 bases lining up with TRBD2. Trimming at V came to 4 bases and at J to 1 base, leaving 5 bases not matched to a gene. The CDR3 consists of 17 residues. Germline loops: CDR1 SGHVS, CDR2 FQNEAQ. The CDR3 DNA reads as TGTGCCAGCAGCTCCGCGGGACTAGCATCTGGGGCCAACGTCCTGACTTTC. This encodes CASSSAGLASGANVLTF.

The gene calls are TRBV19 and TRBJ1-4; tentatively, D is TRBD1 (6 bases). Trimming removed 5 bases at V and 7 bases at J, with 14 bases between. The CDR3 has 14 amino acids. Germline V gives CDR1 LNHDA, CDR2 SQIVND (reference sequence). The CDR3 bases are TGTGCCAGTAGTGTGCAGGGGTCGTTTGAAAAACTGTTTTTT. It is translated as CASSVQGSFEKLFF.

This rearrangement joins TRBV6-1 to TRBJ1-1, with 7 nucleotides matching TRBD1. Germline V gene sequence: CDR1 MNHNS, CDR2 SASEGT. With V trimmed by 6 bases and J by 7 bases, 5 bases remained unmatched. CDR3 length: 12 amino acids. The CDR3 DNA reads as TGTGCCAGCAGGGACAGGATAAATGAAGCTTTCTTT. Its protein is CASRDRINEAFF.